This TCR beta chain was captured by sequencing in a study of blood T cell repertoires in COVID-19. Study context: Acute and convalescent COVID-19 samples came from the United States, Italy and Spain. The cDNA or gDNA used as material had been derived from T cells, B-cell-depleted T cells, or PBMCs.

TCRdb keeps only in-frame clones here, not all; method: immunoSEQ multiplex PCR. The sample lists about 150,000 clones, about four fifths occurring once. Germline V gene lookup returns CDR1 SGHNT and CDR2 YYREEE (reference sequence). CDR3 length equals 13 residues. The V gene lost 0 bases and the J gene lost 4 bases, with 7 bases spanning the gap. Material: peripheral blood. This chain connects TRBV5-4 to TRBJ1-1; D gene unclear. The TCR was taken from a woman older than 75 with acute or convalescent COVID-19. The CDR3 DNA is TGTGCCAGCAGCTTGGGGGGAGGCACTGAAGCTTTCTTT. It translates to CASSLGGGTEAFF.